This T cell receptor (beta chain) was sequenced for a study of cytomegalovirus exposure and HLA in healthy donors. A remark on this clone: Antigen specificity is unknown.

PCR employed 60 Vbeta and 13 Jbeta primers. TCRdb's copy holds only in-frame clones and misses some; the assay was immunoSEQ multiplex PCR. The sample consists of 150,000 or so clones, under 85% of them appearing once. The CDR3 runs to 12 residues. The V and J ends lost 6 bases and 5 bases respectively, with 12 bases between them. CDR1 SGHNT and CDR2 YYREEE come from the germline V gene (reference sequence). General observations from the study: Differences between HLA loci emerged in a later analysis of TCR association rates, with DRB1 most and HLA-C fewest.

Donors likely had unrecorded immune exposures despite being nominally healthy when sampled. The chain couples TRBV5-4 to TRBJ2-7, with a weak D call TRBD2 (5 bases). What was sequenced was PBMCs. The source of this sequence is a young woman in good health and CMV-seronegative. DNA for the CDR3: TGTGCCAGCACCAGGACTGGGCACGAGCAGTACTTC. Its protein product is CASTRTGHEQYF.